Below, 28 T cell receptor beta chains from the same sample are listed, as sequenced in a study of T cell repertoires in cytomegalovirus infection. TCRdb independently ran MiXCR on the reads; one entry per CDR3 protein. This table has under 300,000 distinct CDR3 sequences, less than 25% appearing once. No antigen has been assigned to these receptors. Material: cultured PBMCs, obtained from culture after CMV antigen stimulation. These receptors all come from a human donor in good health (CMV status not recorded). Some clones in this sample may be carry-over from other donors' samples.

The V and J genes are TRBV20-1 and TRBJ2-4, with D perhaps matching TRBD1 (6 bases). The CDR3 is 15 residues long. Germline lookup yields CDR1 DFQATT and CDR2 SNEGSKA (reference sequence). V gave up 5 bases and J gave up 0 bases, with 14 bases separating them. The CDR3 DNA sequence: TGCAGTGCTTCCAGGGGCGGACTAGCCAAAAACATTCAGTACTTC. Translating it yields CSASRGGLAKNIQYF.

This clonotype was counted a few times. The chain couples TRBV9 to TRBJ2-2, with D hard to call. The CDR3 runs 14 residues. Trimming removed 3 bases from V and 2 bases from J, with 8 bases in between. CDR1 is SGDLS and CDR2 is YYNGEE in the germline V gene. DNA of the CDR3: TGTGCCAGCAGCGCCCATTCAAACACCGGGGAGCTGTTTTTT. Its protein is CASSAHSNTGELFF. Drawing the rest from reference TRBV9 and TRBJ2-2, the complete variable domain is DSGVTQTPKHLITATGQRVTLRCSPRSGDLSVYWYQQSLDQGLQFLIQYYNGEERAKGNILERFSAQQFPDLHSELNLSSLELGDSALYFCASSAHSNTGELFFGEGSRLTVL.

The V and J genes are TRBV6-5 and TRBJ2-3, with TRBD2 matching 15 bases. Germline trimming cut 0 bases from V and 0 bases from J; bases unmatched to any gene: 10. This CDR3 is 21 amino acids long. CDR1 is MNHEY, CDR2 SVGAGI, per germline. This chain's CDR3 is CASSYSTPIGLAGGSTDTQYF. The CDR3 region has the DNA TGTGCCAGCAGTTACTCAACACCCATCGGACTAGCGGGAGGGAGCACAGATACGCAGTATTTT.

The CDR3 loop is CASSLDQGGYTEAFF. The CDR3 nucleotides are TGTGCCAGCAGCTTAGATCAGGGCGGGTACACTGAAGCTTTCTTT. The V gene is TRBV7-2, the J gene TRBJ1-1; maybe TRBD1 (5 bases). Trimming left V 1 base short and J 3 bases short, with 12 bases between. The germline CDR1 and CDR2 sequences are SGHTA and FQGNSA. The CDR3 runs to 15 residues.

The chain is built from TRBV24-1 and TRBJ2-1; 7 bases map to TRBD1. J lost 0 bases, V lost 2 bases, and 3 bases had no gene match. The CDR3 extends over 16 amino acids. The germline CDR1 and CDR2 sequences are KGHDR and SFDVKD. The CDR3, as DNA: TGTGCCACCAGTGATTCTTGGGACAGCTCCTACAATGAGCAGTTCTTC. It yields the protein CATSDSWDSSYNEQFF.

This clonotype was recorded many times. The rearrangement uses TRBV6-6 and TRBJ2-5, with 10 bases that match TRBD2. The J segment lost 3 bases and the V segment lost 0 bases, leaving 13 bases of the junction unmatched. Germline CDR1 reads MNHNY; CDR2 reads SVGAGI (reference sequence). This CDR3 has 19 amino acids. The chain's CDR3 is CASSYSNKREGLWEETQYF. In nucleotides, the CDR3 is TGTGCCAGCAGTTACTCGAACAAGCGGGAGGGTCTCTGGGAAGAGACCCAGTACTTC.

The chain combines TRBV30 with TRBJ2-1; D is undetermined. This CDR3 spans 12 amino acids. Germline assignment: CDR1 GTSNPN and CDR2 SVGIG (reference sequence). The V and J ends lost 1 base and 8 bases respectively, with 9 bases between them. Here the CDR3 reads CAWSAGPYEQFF. The CDR3 nucleotides are TGTGCCTGGAGTGCTGGCCCGTATGAGCAGTTCTTC. The full variable domain, completed using reference TRBV30 and TRBJ2-1, is SQTIHQWPATLVQPVGSPLSLECTVEGTSNPNLYWYRQAAGRGLQLLFYSVGIGQISSEVPQNLSASRPQDRQFILSSKKLLLSDSGFYLCAWSAGPYEQFFGPGTRLTVL.

CDR3 residues: CASSDFQGAPGEQYV. The DNA of the CDR3 is TGTGCCAGCAGCGATTTCCAGGGGGCCCCTGGCGAGCAGTACGTC. The V call is TRBV7-9, the J call TRBJ2-7, with TRBD1 matching over 8 bases. V dropped 5 bases and J dropped 6; count of bases not matched to a gene: 12. The CDR3 runs 15 residues. Germline V CDR1 and CDR2: SEHNR, FQNEAQ (reference sequence).

This clonotype was seen repeatedly, ten times or more. Compared with germline, one end of the junction differs, possibly owing to a read error. J is TRBJ1-2 and V is TRBV6-2 or TRBV6-3; D gene uncertain. The CDR3 has 10 residues. Per the germline V gene, CDR1 is MNHEY and CDR2 is SVGEGT. The CDR3 reads CASSDYGYTF. The CDR3 bases are TGTGCCAGCAGTGACTACGGCTACACCTTC.

The chain employs TRBV7-3 and TRBJ2-3; 7 bases match TRBD2. Germline loops: CDR1 SGHTA, CDR2 FQGTGA. The J segment lost 5 bases and the V segment lost 3 bases, leaving 5 bases of the junction unmatched. The CDR3 loop spans 14 amino acids. The CDR3 protein is CASSFAGAGDTQYF. CDR3 nucleotides: TGTGCCAGCAGCTTCGCGGGAGCGGGAGATACGCAGTATTTT.

The chain has TRBV11-2 and TRBJ2-7, with D unclear. The CDR3 extends over 14 amino acids. The V gene lost 5 bases and the J gene lost 0 bases, with 11 bases spanning the gap. Germline V gene sequence: CDR1 SGHAT, CDR2 FQNNGV. CDR3 region: CASSTPKGSYEQYF. In DNA form, the CDR3 reads TGTGCCAGCAGCACCCCTAAGGGCTCCTACGAGCAGTACTTC.

In its sample, this clonotype was seen a few times. The V and J genes are TRBV29-1 and TRBJ2-1; possible D gene TRBD1, 6 bases. CDR1 SQVTM and CDR2 ANQGSEA come from the germline V gene. Trimming took off 6 bases at V and 0 bases at J, with 9 bases between the two ends. CDR3 length equals 13 residues. CDR3 DNA sequence: TGCAGCGTCCGACAGGACTCCTACAATGAGCAGTTCTTC. Its protein product is CSVRQDSYNEQFF.

This clonotype was observed a handful of times. The chain uses TRBV27 and TRBJ2-1; 9 bases are shared with TRBD2. This CDR3 has 16 amino acids. CDR1 and CDR2 from the germline V gene are MNHEY and SMNVEV (reference sequence). The trim removed 6 bases at V and 5 bases at J, leaving 11 bases unmatched. CDR3 sequence reads: CASSPLGGGEDNEQFF. The CDR3 nucleotides read TGTGCCAGCAGCCCCCTGGGCGGGGGGGAAGACAATGAGCAGTTCTTC.

The chain links TRBV12-5 to TRBJ1-5; a weak D match, TRBD1 (5 bases). Trimming cost V 9 bases and J 4 bases, with 13 bases left between them. Germline V gene data show CDR1 as LGHNT and CDR2 as FRNRAP. CDR3 length equals 13 residues. CDR3 protein: CASVSQENQPQHF. In DNA form, the CDR3 reads TGTGCTAGCGTCTCACAGGAAAATCAGCCCCAGCATTTT.

The table lists this clonotype with a few counts. V gene TRBV11-2 combines with J gene TRBJ2-7, with TRBD1 matching over 7 bases. The CDR3 runs to 15 residues. Germline values: CDR1 SGHAT, CDR2 FQNNGV. V shed 4 bases and J 0 bases; nucleotides not matched to a gene: 6. CDR3 region: CASSSWDRFSYEQYV. The DNA of the CDR3 is TGTGCCAGCAGCTCGTGGGACAGATTCTCCTACGAGCAGTACGTC.

The table lists this clonotype with many counts. The genes are TRBV12-3 or TRBV12-4 and TRBJ2-1; D remains unclear. The CDR3 has 11 residues. V lost 2 bases to trimming and J lost 8 bases, with 4 bases between them. The CDR3 is CASSLPDEQFF. As DNA, the CDR3 is TGTGCCAGCAGTTTACCCGATGAGCAGTTCTTC.

On this clonotype itself: One junction end disagrees with the germline gene, perhaps due to a read error. The V and J genes are TRBV7-4 and TRBJ1-5, with 8 bases matching TRBD1. This CDR3 has 14 residues. Germline CDR1 SGHVT, CDR2 SQSDAQ. The CDR3 loop is CASSSGGGNHPQHF. CDR3 sequence (DNA): TGTGCCAGCAGCTCAGGGGGCGGAAATCATCCCCAGCATTTT.

This clonotype was counted only a few times. This rearrangement joins TRBV6-6 to TRBJ1-1, with D tentatively TRBD1 (5 bases). The ends were cut back, 7 bases at V and 3 bases at J, with 15 bases in the middle. CDR1 and CDR2 (germline): MNHNY, SVGAGI (reference sequence). The CDR3 spans 14 residues. CDR3 coding DNA: TGTGCCAGCACCAACCTCGGGGGGTACACTGAAGCTTTCTTT. It translates to CASTNLGGYTEAFF.

This clonotype was picked up many times. The chain has TRBV7-2 and TRBJ1-3; no clear D gene. The germline CDR1 and CDR2 sequences are SGHTA and FQGNSA. This CDR3 is built from 15 residues. The V end lost 5 bases, the J end lost 0 bases, and 11 bases lay between the germline ends. CDR3 region: CASSPGRASGNTIYF. CDR3 bases: TGTGCCAGCAGCCCCGGTCGGGCCTCTGGAAACACCATATATTTT.

This clonotype was observed a handful of times. The chain has TRBV12-3 or TRBV12-4 and TRBJ2-7; TRBD1 agrees at 11 bases. The CDR3 runs 17 residues. The V gene end was trimmed by 1 base and the J gene end by 3 bases; junction bases not matched to a gene: 8. The CDR3 DNA is TGTGCCAGCAGTTTAGGGGGACAGGGGGAAGCGGGCTACGAGCAGTACTTC. Translated, it gives CASSLGGQGEAGYEQYF.

This clonotype was counted at least ten times. The chain carries TRBV4-2 and TRBJ2-2; D ambiguous. The length of the CDR3 is 13 residues. Germline assignment: CDR1 LGHNA and CDR2 YNFKEQ. V was clipped by 1 base and J by 5 bases, with 5 bases between them. CDR3 bases: TGTGCCAGCAGCCAAGTCTCTACCGGGGAGCTGTTTTTT. Translating gives CASSQVSTGELFF.

This clonotype turned up a few times. The J gene is TRBJ2-7, the V gene TRBV7-3; no firm D call. There are 10 residues in the CDR3. Deletions cut 7 bases from V and 5 bases from J, with 6 bases between. CDR1 and CDR2 from the germline V gene are SGHTA and FQGTGA. CDR3: CASTPDEQYF. Written as DNA, the CDR3 is TGTGCCAGCACTCCGGACGAGCAGTACTTC.

This clonotype was detected ten times or more. The DNA of the CDR3 is TGTGCCAGCGGAACTACAGGGTGGGGAGCAACTAATGAAAAACTGTTTTTT. Translated, it gives CASGTTGWGATNEKLFF. The chain carries TRBV11-3 and TRBJ1-4, with D perhaps TRBD1 (6 bases). Germline lookup yields CDR1 SGHNT and CDR2 YENEEA. Trimming pared 8 bases from V and 0 bases from J, leaving 19 bases between. The CDR3 length is 17 residues.

This clonotype was seen a few times. This chain connects TRBV7-2 to TRBJ2-7, with 7 bases identical to TRBD2. Germline CDR1 is SGHTA and CDR2 is FQGNSA. V shed 3 bases and J 3 bases; nucleotides not matched to a gene: 14. The CDR3 spans 17 residues. CDR3 region: CASSLTSIRLGLYEQYF. CDR3 nucleotide sequence: TGTGCCAGCAGCTTGACTAGCATAAGGTTAGGACTCTACGAGCAGTACTTC.

The chain has TRBV6-5 and TRBJ2-2; D gene uncertain. CDR3 length: 12 residues. The V end was cut by 2 bases, the J end by 7 bases, with 5 bases between. Germline V CDR1 and CDR2: MNHEY, SVGAGI. This CDR3 reads CASSYGGGELFF. DNA of the CDR3: TGTGCCAGCAGTTACGGCGGCGGGGAGCTGTTTTTT.

This clonotype was seen ten or more times. The chain couples TRBV7-2 to TRBJ2-5; TRBD1 aligns across 8 bases. There are 14 residues in the CDR3. With 3 bases clipped from V and 7 bases from J, the junction kept 7 bases outside the gene matches. Germline-derived CDR1 and CDR2 are SGHTA and FQGNSA. CDR3 protein: CASSFGQGSGTQYF. CDR3 bases: TGTGCCAGCAGCTTCGGACAGGGCTCGGGGACCCAGTACTTC.

Many counts were recorded for this clonotype. The V and J genes are TRBV7-2 and TRBJ2-7; the match to TRBD2 covers 10 bases. The germline CDR1 and CDR2 sequences are SGHTA and FQGNSA. This CDR3 region has 15 residues. With V trimmed by 10 bases and J by 6 bases, 15 bases remained unmatched. CDR3 amino acids: CAIPGLASMGSEQYF. In DNA form, the CDR3 reads TGTGCCATCCCGGGACTAGCGTCTATGGGGTCCGAGCAGTACTTC.

This clonotype showed up just a few times. This sequence joins TRBV19 and TRBJ1-1; TRBD1 agrees at 7 bases. From germline, CDR1 is LNHDA and CDR2 SQIVND (reference sequence). The CDR3 is 15 amino acids. J lost 4 bases, V lost 5 bases, and 10 bases had no gene match. The CDR3 region is CASSPYDREVTEAFF. CDR3 bases: TGTGCCAGTAGTCCTTACGACAGGGAGGTCACTGAAGCTTTCTTT.